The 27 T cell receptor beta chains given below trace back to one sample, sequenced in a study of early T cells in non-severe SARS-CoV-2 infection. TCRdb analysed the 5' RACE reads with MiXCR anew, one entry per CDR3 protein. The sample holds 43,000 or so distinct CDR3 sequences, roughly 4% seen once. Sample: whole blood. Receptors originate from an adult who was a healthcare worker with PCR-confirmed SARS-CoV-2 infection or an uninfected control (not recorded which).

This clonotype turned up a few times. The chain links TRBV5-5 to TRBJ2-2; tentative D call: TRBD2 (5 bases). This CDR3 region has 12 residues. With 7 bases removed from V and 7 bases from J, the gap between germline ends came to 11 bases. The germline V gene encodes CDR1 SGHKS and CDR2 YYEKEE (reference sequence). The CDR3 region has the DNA TGTGCCAGCGAGAGGGCGGGCGGGGAGCTGTTTTTT. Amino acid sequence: CASERAGGELFF.

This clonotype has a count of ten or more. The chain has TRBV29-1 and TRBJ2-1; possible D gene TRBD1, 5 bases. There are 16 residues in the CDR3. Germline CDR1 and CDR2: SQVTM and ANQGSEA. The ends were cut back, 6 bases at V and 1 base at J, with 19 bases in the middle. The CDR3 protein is CSVNLLTAISYNEQFF. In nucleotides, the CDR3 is TGCAGCGTAAACCTCTTGACAGCCATTTCCTACAATGAGCAGTTCTTC.

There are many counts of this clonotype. CDR3 nucleotide sequence: TGTGCCAGCAGCTTAGATTCAGCGGGGAGCTCCTACGAGCAGTACTTC. It codes for CASSLDSAGSSYEQYF. This chain uses TRBV7-2 with TRBJ2-7; 7 positions match TRBD2. This CDR3 spans 16 amino acids. J was trimmed by 0 bases and V by 1 base; bases with no gene match: 6. Per germline, CDR1 SGHTA and CDR2 FQGNSA.

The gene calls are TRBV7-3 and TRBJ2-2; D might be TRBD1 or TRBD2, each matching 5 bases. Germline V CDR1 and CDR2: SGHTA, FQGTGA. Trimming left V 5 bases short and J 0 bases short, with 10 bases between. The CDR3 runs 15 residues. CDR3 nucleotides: TGTGCCAGCAGCCAAGGGACGGCGAACACCGGGGAGCTGTTTTTT. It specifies CASSQGTANTGELFF.

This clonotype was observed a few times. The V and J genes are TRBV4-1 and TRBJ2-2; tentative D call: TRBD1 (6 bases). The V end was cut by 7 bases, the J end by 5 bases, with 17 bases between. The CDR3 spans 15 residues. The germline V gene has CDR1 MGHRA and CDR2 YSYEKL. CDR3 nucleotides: TGCGCCAGCAATCTCCTAGGACAGCTAACCGGGGAGCTGTTTTTT. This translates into CASNLLGQLTGELFF.

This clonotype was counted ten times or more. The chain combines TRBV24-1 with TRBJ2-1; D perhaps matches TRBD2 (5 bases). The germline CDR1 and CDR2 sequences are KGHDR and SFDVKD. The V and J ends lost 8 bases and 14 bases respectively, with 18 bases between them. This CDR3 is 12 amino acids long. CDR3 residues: CATMNSVGKKFF. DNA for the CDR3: TGTGCCACCATGAACTCGGTCGGGAAGAAGTTCTTC.

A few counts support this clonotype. CDR3 amino acids: CASSTSGIRSGNTIYF. The CDR3, as DNA: TGTGCCAGCAGTACGAGCGGGATCCGCTCTGGAAACACCATATATTTT. The gene calls are TRBV28 and TRBJ1-3; D is unclear. Germline CDR1 reads MDHEN; CDR2 reads SYDVKM. The CDR3 has 16 amino acids. V lost 5 bases to trimming and J lost 0 bases, with 14 bases between them.

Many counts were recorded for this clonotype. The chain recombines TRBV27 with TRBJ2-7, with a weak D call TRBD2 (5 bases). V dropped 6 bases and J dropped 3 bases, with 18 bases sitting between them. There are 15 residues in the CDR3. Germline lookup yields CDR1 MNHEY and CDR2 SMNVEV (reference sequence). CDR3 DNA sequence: TGTGCCAGCAGCCACGGGGTCCTCCCCCTCTACGAGCAGTACTTC. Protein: CASSHGVLPLYEQYF.

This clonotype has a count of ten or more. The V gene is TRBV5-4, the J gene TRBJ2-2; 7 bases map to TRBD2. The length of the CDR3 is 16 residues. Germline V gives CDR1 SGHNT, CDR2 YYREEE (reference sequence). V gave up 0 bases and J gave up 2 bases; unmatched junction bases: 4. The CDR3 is CASSLVPGGNTGELFF. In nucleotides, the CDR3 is TGTGCCAGCAGCTTGGTACCGGGAGGAAACACCGGGGAGCTGTTTTTT.

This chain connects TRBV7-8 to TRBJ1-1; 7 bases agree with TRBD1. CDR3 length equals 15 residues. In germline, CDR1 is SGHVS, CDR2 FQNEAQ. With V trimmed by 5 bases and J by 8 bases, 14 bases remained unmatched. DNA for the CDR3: TGTGCCAGCAGCCGAGTAAGGACAGGCCAAAGAGAAGCTTTCTTT. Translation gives CASSRVRTGQREAFF.

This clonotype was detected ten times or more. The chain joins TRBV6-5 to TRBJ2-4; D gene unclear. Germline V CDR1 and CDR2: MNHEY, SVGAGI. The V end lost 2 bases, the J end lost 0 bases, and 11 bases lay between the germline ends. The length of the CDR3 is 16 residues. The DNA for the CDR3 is TGTGCCAGCAGTTACGGATCGCAAGGAGCCAAAAACATTCAGTACTTC. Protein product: CASSYGSQGAKNIQYF.

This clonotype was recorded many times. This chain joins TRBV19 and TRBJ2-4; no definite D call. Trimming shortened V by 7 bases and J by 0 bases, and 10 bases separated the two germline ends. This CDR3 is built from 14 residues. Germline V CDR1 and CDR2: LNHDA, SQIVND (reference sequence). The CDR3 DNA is TGTGCCAGTACCCCAGAACCAGCCAAAAACATTCAGTACTTC. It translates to CASTPEPAKNIQYF.

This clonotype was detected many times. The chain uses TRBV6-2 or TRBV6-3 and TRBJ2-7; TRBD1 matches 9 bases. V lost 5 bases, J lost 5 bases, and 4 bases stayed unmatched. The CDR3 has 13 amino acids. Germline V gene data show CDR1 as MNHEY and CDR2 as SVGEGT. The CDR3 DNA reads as TGTGCCAGCAGTCCACAGGGGGCCCACGAGCAGTACTTC. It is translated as CASSPQGAHEQYF.

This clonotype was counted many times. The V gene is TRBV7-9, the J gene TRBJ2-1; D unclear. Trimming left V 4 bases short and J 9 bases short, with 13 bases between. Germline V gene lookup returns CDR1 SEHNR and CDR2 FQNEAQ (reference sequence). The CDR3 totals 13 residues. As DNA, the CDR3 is TGTGCCAGCAGCTCTAATCCGAAGGGTGAGCAGTTCTTC. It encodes CASSSNPKGEQFF.

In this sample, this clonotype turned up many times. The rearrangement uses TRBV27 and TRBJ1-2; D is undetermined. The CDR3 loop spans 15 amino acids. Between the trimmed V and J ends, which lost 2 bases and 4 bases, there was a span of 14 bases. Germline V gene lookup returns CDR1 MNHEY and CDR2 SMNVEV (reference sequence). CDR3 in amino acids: CASSLVGRHSYGYTF. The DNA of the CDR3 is TGTGCCAGCAGTTTAGTAGGCCGACACTCCTATGGCTACACCTTC.

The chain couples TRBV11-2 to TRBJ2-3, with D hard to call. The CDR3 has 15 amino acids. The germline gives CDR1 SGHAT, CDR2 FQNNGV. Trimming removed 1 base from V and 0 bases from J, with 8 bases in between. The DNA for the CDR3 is TGTGCCAGCAGCTTAGCTACATTAAGCACAGATACGCAGTATTTT. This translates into CASSLATLSTDTQYF.

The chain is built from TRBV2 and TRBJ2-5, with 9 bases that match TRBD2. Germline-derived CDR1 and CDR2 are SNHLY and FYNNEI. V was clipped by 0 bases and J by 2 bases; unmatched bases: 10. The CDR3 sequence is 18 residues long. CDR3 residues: CASSEANLAGYLQETQYF. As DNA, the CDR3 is TGTGCCAGCAGTGAAGCGAACCTAGCGGGGTACTTACAAGAGACCCAGTACTTC.

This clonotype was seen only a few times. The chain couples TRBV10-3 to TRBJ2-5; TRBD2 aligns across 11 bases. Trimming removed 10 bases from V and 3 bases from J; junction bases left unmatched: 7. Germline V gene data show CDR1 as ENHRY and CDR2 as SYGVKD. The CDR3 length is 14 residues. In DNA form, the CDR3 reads TGTGCCACCGGAATAGCGGGAGGGAAAGAGACCCAGTACTTC. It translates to CATGIAGGKETQYF.

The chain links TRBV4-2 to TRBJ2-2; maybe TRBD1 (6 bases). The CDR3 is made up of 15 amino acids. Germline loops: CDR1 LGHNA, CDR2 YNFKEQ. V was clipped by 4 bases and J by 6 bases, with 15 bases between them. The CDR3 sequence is CASSPDSGEPGELFF. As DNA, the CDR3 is TGTGCCAGCAGCCCCGACTCAGGGGAGCCCGGGGAGCTGTTTTTT.

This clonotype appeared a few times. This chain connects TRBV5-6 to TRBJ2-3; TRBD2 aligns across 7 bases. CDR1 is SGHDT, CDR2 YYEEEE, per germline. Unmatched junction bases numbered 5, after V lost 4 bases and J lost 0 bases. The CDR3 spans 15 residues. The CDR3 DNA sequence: TGTGCCAGCAGCCGGCTAGCGGCCAGCACAGATACGCAGTATTTT. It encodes CASSRLAASTDTQYF.

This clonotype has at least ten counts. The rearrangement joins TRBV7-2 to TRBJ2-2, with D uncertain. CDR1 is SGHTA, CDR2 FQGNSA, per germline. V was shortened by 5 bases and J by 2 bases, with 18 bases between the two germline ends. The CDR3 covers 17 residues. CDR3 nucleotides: TGTGCCAGCAGCCCCACACTTATAAGGGCAAACACCGGGGAGCTGTTTTTT. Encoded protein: CASSPTLIRANTGELFF.

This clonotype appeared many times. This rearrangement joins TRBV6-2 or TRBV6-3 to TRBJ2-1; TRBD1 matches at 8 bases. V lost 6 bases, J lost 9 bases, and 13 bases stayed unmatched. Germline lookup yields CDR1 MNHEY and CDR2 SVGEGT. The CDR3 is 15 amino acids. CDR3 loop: CASSPTGTGTPEQFF. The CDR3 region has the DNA TGTGCCAGCAGCCCTACCGGGACAGGAACTCCTGAGCAGTTCTTC.

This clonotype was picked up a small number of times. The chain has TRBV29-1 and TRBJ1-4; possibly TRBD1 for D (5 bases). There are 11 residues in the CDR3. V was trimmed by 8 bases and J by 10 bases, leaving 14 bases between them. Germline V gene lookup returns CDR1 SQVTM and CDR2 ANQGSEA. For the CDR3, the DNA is TGCAGCACCGACTTGGGGGGAAAACTGTTTTTT. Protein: CSTDLGGKLFF.

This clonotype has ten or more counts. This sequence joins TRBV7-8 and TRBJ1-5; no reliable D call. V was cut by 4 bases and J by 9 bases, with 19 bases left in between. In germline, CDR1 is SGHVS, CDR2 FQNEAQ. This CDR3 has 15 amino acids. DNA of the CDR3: TGTGCCAGCAGCTCCCGTCGCTTTCGCCCGGGGCCCCAGCATTTT. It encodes CASSSRRFRPGPQHF.

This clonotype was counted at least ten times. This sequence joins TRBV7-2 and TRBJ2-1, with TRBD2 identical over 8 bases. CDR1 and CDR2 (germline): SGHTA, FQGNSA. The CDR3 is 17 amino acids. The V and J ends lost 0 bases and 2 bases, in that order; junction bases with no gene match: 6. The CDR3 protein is CASSLAPGGPPYNEQFF. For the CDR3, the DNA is TGTGCCAGCAGCTTAGCGCCGGGAGGGCCTCCCTACAATGAGCAGTTCTTC.

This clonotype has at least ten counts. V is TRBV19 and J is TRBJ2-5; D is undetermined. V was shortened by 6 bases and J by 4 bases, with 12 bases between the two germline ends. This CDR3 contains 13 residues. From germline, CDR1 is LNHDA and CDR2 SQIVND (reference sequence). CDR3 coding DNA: TGTGCCAGTAGCAATGATTGGGGAGAGACCCAGTACTTC. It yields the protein CASSNDWGETQYF. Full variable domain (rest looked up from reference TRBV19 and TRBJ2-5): DGGITQSPKYLFRKEGQNVTLSCEQNLNHDAMYWYRQDPGQGLRLIYYSQIVNDFQKGDIAEGYSVSREKKESFPLTVTSAQKNPTAFYLCASSNDWGETQYFGPGTRLLVL.

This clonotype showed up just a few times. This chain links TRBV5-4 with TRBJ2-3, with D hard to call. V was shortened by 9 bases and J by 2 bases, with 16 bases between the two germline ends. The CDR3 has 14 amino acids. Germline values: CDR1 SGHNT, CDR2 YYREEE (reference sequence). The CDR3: CATDGPKDTDTQYF. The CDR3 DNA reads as TGTGCCACCGACGGTCCTAAAGACACAGATACGCAGTATTTT.